Listed here are 17 T cell receptor beta chains from one sample, sequenced in a study of OX40 agonist ivuxolimab in advanced cancers. Generated by immunoSEQ multiplex PCR, the TCRdb table keeps only in-frame clones and is missing some. The sample yields about 71,000 clones, about 94% seen once. The input for sequencing was CD4+ or CD8+ T cells sorted from blood, taken in a trial of the OX40 agonist ivuxolimab. The receptors stem from an adult with an advanced solid tumor such as melanoma, head and neck, liver or kidney cancer.

V and J are TRBV27 and TRBJ2-7; D possibly corresponds to TRBD2 (6 bases). The CDR3 covers 13 residues. Trimming removed 4 bases from V and 6 bases from J, with 13 bases in between. Germline CDR1 reads MNHEY; CDR2 reads SMNVEV (reference sequence). CDR3 loop: CASSSAGPGEQYF. The CDR3 DNA reads TGTGCCAGCAGTTCGGCGGGACCAGGCGAGCAGTACTTC.

The chain joins TRBV28 to TRBJ1-2, with a tentative D call TRBD1 (5 bases). Germline CDR1 reads MDHEN; CDR2 reads SYDVKM. Deletions cut 8 bases from V and 14 bases from J, with 21 bases between. The CDR3 covers 12 residues. For the CDR3, the DNA is TGTGCCAGCGCACCGTCAGGGATCCTAATTACCTTC. Translated, it gives CASAPSGILITF.

Written as DNA, the CDR3 is TGTGCCAGCACCCCAGGGGGCTCAACCTACGAGCAGTACTTC. Protein sequence: CASTPGGSTYEQYF. The chain couples TRBV27 to TRBJ2-7; 8 bases match TRBD1. V lost 7 bases and J lost 2; bases outside the gene matches: 7. This CDR3 spans 14 amino acids. The V gene's germline CDR1 is MNHEY and CDR2 SMNVEV (reference sequence).

The gene calls are TRBV9 and TRBJ2-1; 8 nucleotides line up with TRBD2. This CDR3 is 16 amino acids long. The V and J ends lost 4 bases and 2 bases, in that order; junction bases with no gene match: 8. Germline assignment: CDR1 SGDLS and CDR2 YYNGEE. CDR3: CASSPPSGPTYNEQFF. CDR3 coding DNA: TGTGCCAGCAGCCCCCCTAGCGGGCCAACCTACAATGAGCAGTTCTTC. Combining the CDR3 with reference TRBV9 and TRBJ2-1 gives the whole variable domain DSGVTQTPKHLITATGQRVTLRCSPRSGDLSVYWYQQSLDQGLQFLIQYYNGEERAKGNILERFSAQQFPDLHSELNLSSLELGDSALYFCASSPPSGPTYNEQFFGPGTRLTVL.

The gene calls are TRBV5-5 and TRBJ2-7; D is undetermined. V lost 0 bases to trimming and J lost 0 bases, with 10 bases between them. The CDR3 is 15 residues long. Per germline, CDR1 SGHKS and CDR2 YYEKEE (reference sequence). The CDR3 DNA reads as TGTGCCAGCAGCTTGGTAAGGGAATTCTCCTACGAGCAGTACTTC. Residues: CASSLVREFSYEQYF.

The rearrangement joins TRBV7-2 to TRBJ1-2; 9 nucleotides line up with TRBD1. Germline lookup yields CDR1 SGHTA and CDR2 FQGNSA. The V gene end was trimmed by 1 base and the J gene end by 8 bases; junction bases not matched to a gene: 5. This CDR3 has 14 amino acids. CDR3 DNA: TGTGCCAGCAGCTTAGAAGGGACAGGGTACGGCTACACCTTC. Its translation is CASSLEGTGYGYTF. Based on the CDR3 plus reference TRBV7-2 and TRBJ1-2, the full variable domain is GAGVSQSPSNKVTEKGKDVELRCDPISGHTALYWYRQSLGQGLEFLIYFQGNSAPDKSGLPSDRFSAERTGGSVSTLTIQRTQQEDSAVYLCASSLEGTGYGYTFGSGTRLTVV.

The V gene is TRBV11-2, the J gene TRBJ1-1, with D possibly TRBD1 on 5 matching bases. V was trimmed by 1 base and J by 4 bases, leaving 13 bases between them. CDR3 length: 15 residues. Germline CDR1 reads SGHAT; CDR2 reads FQNNGV. CDR3 amino acids: CASSLGTGYLTEAFF. DNA of the CDR3: TGTGCCAGCAGCTTAGGTACAGGATATCTCACTGAAGCTTTCTTT.

This rearrangement joins TRBV5-1 to TRBJ2-1; 10 bases match TRBD2. The V and J ends lost 0 bases and 2 bases, in that order; junction bases with no gene match: 5. Per the germline V gene, CDR1 is SGHRS and CDR2 is YFSETQ. The CDR3 consists of 17 residues. In DNA, the CDR3 is TGCGCCAGCAGCTTGGCCGTAGCGGGAGGCGCCTACAATGAGCAGTTCTTC. Amino acids: CASSLAVAGGAYNEQFF.

V usage is TRBV9 and J usage is TRBJ2-3; TRBD1 or TRBD2 may be the D gene (6 bases each). The germline CDR1 and CDR2 sequences are SGDLS and YYNGEE. V was trimmed by 1 base and J by 3 bases, leaving 15 bases between them. CDR3 length equals 16 residues. Here the CDR3 reads CASSVWSGAGTDTQYF. CDR3 DNA: TGTGCCAGCAGCGTATGGTCGGGGGCTGGGACAGATACGCAGTATTTT. Combining the CDR3 with reference TRBV9 and TRBJ2-3 gives the whole variable domain DSGVTQTPKHLITATGQRVTLRCSPRSGDLSVYWYQQSLDQGLQFLIQYYNGEERAKGNILERFSAQQFPDLHSELNLSSLELGDSALYFCASSVWSGAGTDTQYFGPGTRLTVL.

In regard to this clone: Other DNA sequences from this sample encode an identical CDR3 as well. The chain is built from TRBV27 and TRBJ2-7; a weak D match, TRBD1 (5 bases). This CDR3 is 13 amino acids long. V was clipped by 3 bases and J by 1 base, with 7 bases between them. CDR1 and CDR2 (germline): MNHEY, SMNVEV (reference sequence). The CDR3 spells CASSFQGSYEQYF. In DNA, the CDR3 is TGTGCCAGCAGTTTCCAGGGATCCTACGAGCAGTACTTC.

This sequence joins TRBV28 and TRBJ1-4; D ambiguous. Germline CDR1 reads MDHEN; CDR2 reads SYDVKM. The CDR3 length is 13 residues. Deletions cut 8 bases from V and 8 bases from J, with 15 bases between. The CDR3 loop is CASDVGNAEKLFF. CDR3 nucleotide sequence: TGTGCCAGCGACGTGGGGAACGCCGAAAAACTGTTTTTT.

This clone appeared once. This chain connects TRBV9 to TRBJ2-3; TRBD2 agrees at 8 bases. Germline values: CDR1 SGDLS, CDR2 YYNGEE. The V gene end was trimmed by 3 bases and the J gene end by 5 bases; junction bases not matched to a gene: 17. This CDR3 has 18 amino acids. CDR3 loop: CASSAPLNDGGAEDTQYF. DNA of the CDR3: TGTGCCAGCAGCGCCCCCCTAAACGACGGGGGGGCCGAAGATACGCAGTATTTT.

This clone was seen a single time. The CDR3 reads CASSPGGRRGEKLFF. The CDR3 nucleotides read TGTGCCAGCAGCCCAGGGGGACGCAGAGGTGAAAAACTGTTTTTT. The V and J genes are TRBV7-2 and TRBJ1-4; 7 bases are a match to TRBD1. Losses at the gene ends were 5 bases for V and 7 bases for J; bases not matched to a gene: 10. Germline V lookup: CDR1 SGHTA, CDR2 FQGNSA. The length of the CDR3 is 15 residues.

V and J are TRBV9 and TRBJ2-4; no reliable D call. The CDR3 contains 16 residues. V lost 4 bases to trimming and J lost 0 bases, with 14 bases between them. Germline CDR1 and CDR2: SGDLS and YYNGEE. CDR3 sequence reads: CASSPRPTVAKNIQYF. The CDR3 DNA reads TGTGCCAGCAGCCCACGACCAACGGTAGCCAAAAACATTCAGTACTTC. Combining the CDR3 with reference TRBV9 and TRBJ2-4 gives the whole variable domain DSGVTQTPKHLITATGQRVTLRCSPRSGDLSVYWYQQSLDQGLQFLIQYYNGEERAKGNILERFSAQQFPDLHSELNLSSLELGDSALYFCASSPRPTVAKNIQYFGAGTRLSVL.

The chain employs TRBV4-3 and TRBJ1-5, with a possible D match to TRBD1 (5 bases). Germline CDR1 is LGHNA and CDR2 is YSLEER. The CDR3 runs 17 residues. The germline V and J ends were trimmed by 1 base and 0 bases, with 13 bases remaining between them. The CDR3 DNA reads TGCGCCAGCAGCCAAGGGCTCCGGGGGTATAGCAATCAGCCCCAGCATTTT. Protein sequence: CASSQGLRGYSNQPQHF.

The chain joins TRBV29-1 to TRBJ1-1, with 8 bases lining up with TRBD1. V lost 0 bases and J lost 4; bases outside the gene matches: 13. The CDR3 is made up of 17 amino acids. CDR1 SQVTM and CDR2 ANQGSEA come from the germline V gene. The CDR3 reads CSVEDSTADRESTEAFF. DNA of the CDR3: TGCAGCGTTGAAGATTCCACGGCGGACAGGGAGAGCACTGAAGCTTTCTTT. Full variable domain (missing parts from reference TRBV29-1 and TRBJ1-1): SAVISQKPSRDICQRGTSLTIQCQVDSQVTMMFWYRQQPGQSLTLIATANQGSEATYESGFVIDKFPISRPNLTFSTLTVSNMSPEDSSIYLCSVEDSTADRESTEAFFGQGTRLTVV.

The CDR3 reads CASSITGYNEQFF. The CDR3 DNA follows: TGTGCCAGCAGCATAACAGGATACAATGAGCAGTTCTTC. The rearrangement links TRBV9 to TRBJ2-1; possible D gene TRBD1, 5 bases. Germline CDR1 reads SGDLS; CDR2 reads YYNGEE. The V and J ends lost 4 bases and 4 bases respectively, with 9 bases between them. CDR3 length: 13 residues.